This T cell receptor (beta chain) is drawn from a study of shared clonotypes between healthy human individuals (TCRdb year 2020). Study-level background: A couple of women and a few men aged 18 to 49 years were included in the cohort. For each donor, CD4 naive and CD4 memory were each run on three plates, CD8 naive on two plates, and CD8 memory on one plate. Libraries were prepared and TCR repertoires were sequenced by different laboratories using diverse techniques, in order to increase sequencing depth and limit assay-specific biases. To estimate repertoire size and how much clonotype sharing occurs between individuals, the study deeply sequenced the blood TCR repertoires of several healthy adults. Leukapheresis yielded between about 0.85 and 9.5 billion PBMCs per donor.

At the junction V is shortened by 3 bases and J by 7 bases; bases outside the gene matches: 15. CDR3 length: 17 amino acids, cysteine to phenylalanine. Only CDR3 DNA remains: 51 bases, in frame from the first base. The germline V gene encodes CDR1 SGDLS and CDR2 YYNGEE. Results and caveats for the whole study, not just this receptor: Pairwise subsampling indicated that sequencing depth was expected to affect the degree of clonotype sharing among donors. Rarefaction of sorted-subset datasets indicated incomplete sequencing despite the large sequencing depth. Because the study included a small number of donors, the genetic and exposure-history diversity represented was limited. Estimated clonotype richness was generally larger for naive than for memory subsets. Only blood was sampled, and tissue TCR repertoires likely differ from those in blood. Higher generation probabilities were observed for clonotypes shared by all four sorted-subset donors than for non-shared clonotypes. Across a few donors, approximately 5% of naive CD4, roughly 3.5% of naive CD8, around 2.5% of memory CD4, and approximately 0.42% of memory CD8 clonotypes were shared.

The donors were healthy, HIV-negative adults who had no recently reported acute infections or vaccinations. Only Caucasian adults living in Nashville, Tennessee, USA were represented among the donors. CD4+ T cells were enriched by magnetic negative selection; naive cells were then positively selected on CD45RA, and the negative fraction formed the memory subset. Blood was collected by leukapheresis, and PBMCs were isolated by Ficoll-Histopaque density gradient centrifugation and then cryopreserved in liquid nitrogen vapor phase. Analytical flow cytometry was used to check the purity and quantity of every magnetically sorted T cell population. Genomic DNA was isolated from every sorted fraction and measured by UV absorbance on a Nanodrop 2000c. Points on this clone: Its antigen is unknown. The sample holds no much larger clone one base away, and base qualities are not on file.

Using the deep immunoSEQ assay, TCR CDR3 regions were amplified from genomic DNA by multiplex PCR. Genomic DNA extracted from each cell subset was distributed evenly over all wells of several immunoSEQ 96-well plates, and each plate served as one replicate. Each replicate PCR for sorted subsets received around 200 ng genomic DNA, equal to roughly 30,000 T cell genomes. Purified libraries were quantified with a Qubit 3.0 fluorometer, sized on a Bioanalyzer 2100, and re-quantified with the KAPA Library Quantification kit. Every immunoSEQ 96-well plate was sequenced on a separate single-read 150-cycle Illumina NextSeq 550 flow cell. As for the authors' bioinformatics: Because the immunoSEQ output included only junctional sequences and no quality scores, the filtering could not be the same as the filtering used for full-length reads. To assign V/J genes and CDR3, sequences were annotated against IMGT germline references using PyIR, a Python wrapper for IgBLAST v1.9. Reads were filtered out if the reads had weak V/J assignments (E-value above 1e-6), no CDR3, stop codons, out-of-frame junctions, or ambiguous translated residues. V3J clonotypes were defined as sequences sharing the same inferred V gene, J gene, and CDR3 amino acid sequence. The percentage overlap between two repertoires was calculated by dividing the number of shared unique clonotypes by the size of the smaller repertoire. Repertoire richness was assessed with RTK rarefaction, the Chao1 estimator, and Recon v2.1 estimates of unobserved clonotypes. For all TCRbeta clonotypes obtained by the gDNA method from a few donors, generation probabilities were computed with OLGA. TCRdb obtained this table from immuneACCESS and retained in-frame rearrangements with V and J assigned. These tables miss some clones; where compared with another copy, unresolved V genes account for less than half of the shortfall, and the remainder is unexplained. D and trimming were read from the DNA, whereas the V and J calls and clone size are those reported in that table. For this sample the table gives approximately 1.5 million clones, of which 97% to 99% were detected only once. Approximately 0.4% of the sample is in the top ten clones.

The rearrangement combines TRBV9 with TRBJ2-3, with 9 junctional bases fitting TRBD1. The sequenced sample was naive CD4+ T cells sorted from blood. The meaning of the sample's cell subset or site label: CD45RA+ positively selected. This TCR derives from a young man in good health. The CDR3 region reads CASSAGTGPPVGYTQYF. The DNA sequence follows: TGTGCCAGCAGCGCCGGGACAGGGCCCCCCGTTGGGTATACGCAGTATTTT. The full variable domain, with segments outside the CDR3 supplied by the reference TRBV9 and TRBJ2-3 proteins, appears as DSGVTQTPKHLITATGQRVTLRCSPRSGDLSVYWYQQSLDQGLQFLIQYYNGEERAKGNILERFSAQQFPDLHSELNLSSLELGDSALYFCASSAGTGPPVGYTQYFGPGTRLTVL.